The entry that follows covers one T cell receptor (beta chain) sequence. Its antigen is currently unknown. This record belongs to a study of siplizumab effects on memory and regulatory T cells. Here immunoSEQ multiplex PCR was the method, and the copy in TCRdb shows in-frame clones only, minus some. The sample includes over 60,000 clones, roughly 89% seen only once; the top ten take roughly 29%. This CDR3 comprises 15 residues. Study results and caveats: Many proliferating CD4+ or CD8+ clones remained unclassified. Roughly 80-95% of them could not be assigned either a naive or a memory phenotype. Both greater diversity than memory cells and a major contribution to the alloresponse seemed to characterize naive T cells.

The clonotype originates from a human donor in good health. J is TRBJ2-1 and V is TRBV21-1; whether TRBD2, the table's D call, matches the DNA was not checked. TRBV21-1 is marked as a pseudogene. Sequences were obtained from CD8+ T cells sorted from blood. The chain's CDR3 is CASSKDCETTDEQFF. The CDR3 nucleotides are TGTGCCAGCAGCAAAGATTGTGAGACTACCGATGAGCAGTTCTTC.